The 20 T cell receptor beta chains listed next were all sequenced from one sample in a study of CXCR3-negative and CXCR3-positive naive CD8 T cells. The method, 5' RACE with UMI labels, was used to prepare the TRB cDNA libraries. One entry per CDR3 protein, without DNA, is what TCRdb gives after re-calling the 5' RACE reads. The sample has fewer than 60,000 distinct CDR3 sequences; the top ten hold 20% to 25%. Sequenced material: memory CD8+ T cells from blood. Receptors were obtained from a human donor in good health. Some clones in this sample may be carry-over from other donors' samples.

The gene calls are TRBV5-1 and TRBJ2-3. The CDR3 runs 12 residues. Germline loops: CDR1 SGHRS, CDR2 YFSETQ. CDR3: CASSLNRDTQYF.

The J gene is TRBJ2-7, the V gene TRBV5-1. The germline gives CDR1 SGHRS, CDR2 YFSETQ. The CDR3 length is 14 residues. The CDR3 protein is CASSFIQTSDEQYF.

The CDR3 here is CSGRLKSSYEQYF. The V call is TRBV20-1, the J call TRBJ2-7. CDR3 length: 13 amino acids. Germline CDR1 is DFQATT and CDR2 is SNEGSKA (reference sequence).

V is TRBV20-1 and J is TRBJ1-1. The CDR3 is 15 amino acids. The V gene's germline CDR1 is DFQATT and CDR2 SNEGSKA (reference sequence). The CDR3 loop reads CSARDPRVENTEAFF.

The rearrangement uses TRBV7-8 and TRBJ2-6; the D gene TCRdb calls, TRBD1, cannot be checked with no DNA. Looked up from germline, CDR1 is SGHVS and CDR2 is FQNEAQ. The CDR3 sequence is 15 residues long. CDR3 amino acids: CASSPDRVGANVLTF.

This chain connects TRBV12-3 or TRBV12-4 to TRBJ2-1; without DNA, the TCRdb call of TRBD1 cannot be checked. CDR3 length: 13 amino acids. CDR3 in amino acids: CASSLGGYNEQFF.

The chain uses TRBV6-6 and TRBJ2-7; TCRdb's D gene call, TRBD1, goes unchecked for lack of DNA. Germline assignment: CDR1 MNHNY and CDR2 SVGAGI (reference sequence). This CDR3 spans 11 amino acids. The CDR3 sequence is CASIGHYEQYF.

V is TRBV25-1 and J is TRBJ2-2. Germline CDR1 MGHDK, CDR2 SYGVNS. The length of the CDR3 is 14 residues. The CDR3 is CASSEVEESGELFF.

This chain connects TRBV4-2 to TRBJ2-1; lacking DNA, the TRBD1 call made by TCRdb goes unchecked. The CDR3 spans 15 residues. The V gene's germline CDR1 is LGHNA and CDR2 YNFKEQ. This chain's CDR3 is CASSQGEGHHNEQFF.

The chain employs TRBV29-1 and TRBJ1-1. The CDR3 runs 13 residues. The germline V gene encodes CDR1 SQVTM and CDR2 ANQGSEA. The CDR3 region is CSPTVASNTEAFF.

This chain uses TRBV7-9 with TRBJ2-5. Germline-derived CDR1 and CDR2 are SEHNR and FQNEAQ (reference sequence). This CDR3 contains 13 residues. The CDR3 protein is CASSTPAGETQYF.

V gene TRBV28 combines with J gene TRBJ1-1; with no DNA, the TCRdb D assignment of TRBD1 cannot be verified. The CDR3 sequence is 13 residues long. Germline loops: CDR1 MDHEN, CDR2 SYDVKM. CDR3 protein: CASIYRGGTEAFF.

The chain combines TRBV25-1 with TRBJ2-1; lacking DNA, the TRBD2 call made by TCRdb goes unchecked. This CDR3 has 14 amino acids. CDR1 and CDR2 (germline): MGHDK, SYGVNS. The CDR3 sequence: CASSEGYTSDEQFF. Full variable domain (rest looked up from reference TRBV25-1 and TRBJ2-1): EADIYQTPRYLVIGTGKKITLECSQTMGHDKMYWYQQDPGMELHLIHYSYGVNSTEKGDLSSESTVSRIRTEHFPLTLESARPSHTSQYLCASSEGYTSDEQFFGPGTRLTVL.

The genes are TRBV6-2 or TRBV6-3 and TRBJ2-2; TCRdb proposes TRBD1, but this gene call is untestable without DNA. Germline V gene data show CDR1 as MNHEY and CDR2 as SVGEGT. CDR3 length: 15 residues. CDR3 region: CASGADNSNTGELFF.

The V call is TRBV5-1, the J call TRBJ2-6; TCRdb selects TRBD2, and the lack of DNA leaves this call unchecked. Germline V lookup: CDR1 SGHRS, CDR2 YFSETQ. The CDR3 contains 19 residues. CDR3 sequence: CASSLAGTSALSGANVLTF.

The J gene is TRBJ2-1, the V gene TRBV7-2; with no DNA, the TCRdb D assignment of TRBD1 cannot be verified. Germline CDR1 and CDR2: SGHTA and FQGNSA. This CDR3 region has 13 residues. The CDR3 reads CASSLAGGPEQFF.

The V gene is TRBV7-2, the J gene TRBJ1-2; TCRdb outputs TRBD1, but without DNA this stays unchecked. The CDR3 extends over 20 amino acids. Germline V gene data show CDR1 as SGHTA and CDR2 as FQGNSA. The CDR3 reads CASSSRDDELRELPFYGYTF.

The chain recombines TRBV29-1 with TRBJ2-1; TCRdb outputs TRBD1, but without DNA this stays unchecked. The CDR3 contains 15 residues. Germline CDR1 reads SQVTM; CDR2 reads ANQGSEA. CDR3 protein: CSVEGITRGYNEQFF.

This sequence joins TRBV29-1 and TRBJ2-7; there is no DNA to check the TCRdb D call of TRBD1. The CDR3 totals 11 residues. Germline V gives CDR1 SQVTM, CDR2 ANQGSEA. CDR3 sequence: CSVPGTYEQYF.

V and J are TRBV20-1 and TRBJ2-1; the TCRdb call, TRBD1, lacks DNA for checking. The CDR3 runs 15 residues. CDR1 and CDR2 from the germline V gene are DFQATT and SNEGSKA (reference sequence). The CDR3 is CSATGSRGVGPEQFF.